This TCR beta chain was recorded in a study of shared clonotypes between healthy human individuals. Study information: Each donor's CD4 naive and CD4 memory cells filled three plates apiece, CD8 naive two, and CD8 memory one.

This CDR3 is 13 amino acids long. Germline V gene lookup returns CDR1 SGHRS and CDR2 YFSETQ. Germline trimming cut 0 bases from V and 11 bases from J; bases unmatched to any gene: 7. CD45RO-negative, CCR7-positively selected cells formed the naive CD8 fraction, excluding terminally differentiated effector memory CD45RA+ cells. About this clone: The antigen is unknown.

General study points: Approximately 5.3% was the fraction of naive CD4 clonotypes found shared across several donors. In having few donors, the study represented limited genetic and exposure-history diversity.

An even split of each subset's genomic DNA across several immunoSEQ plates was performed. Profiling relied on immunoSEQ multiplex PCR, and the TCRdb table lists in-frame clones only, not all of them. The data contain some 2,100,000 clones, 90% to 95% of them singletons. V usage is TRBV5-1 and J usage is TRBJ1-1, with 7 bases identical to TRBD1. The sequencing input was naive CD8+ T cells from PBMCs. The source of this sequence is a man aged 18 to 30 in good health. Some clones in this sample may be carry-over from other donors' samples. The CDR3 DNA reads as TGCGCCAGCAGCTTGGCAGGGGGGTCTGTCGCTTTCTTT. This encodes CASSLAGGSVAFF.